The entry that follows covers one TCR beta chain sequence. Its antigen is still unknown. No base quality values were provided; no much bigger clone lies one nucleotide off. The entry originates in a study of cytomegalovirus exposure and HLA in healthy donors (dated by TCRdb to between 2016 and 2019). Background for the entire study: In an earlier analysis of roughly 590 of the donors, 276 Gb of sequence data and some 100 million unique TCR beta sequences from roughly 200 million T cells were reported. Both class I and class II loci were covered by HLA typing, at four-digit resolution. Roughly five DR-DQ haplotypes were handled as single units for association and clustering because linkage in the cohort was strong. Rather than drawing on any new phenotypic data, the later analysis identified candidate immune exposures from TCR beta sequences and the way those sequences occurred across donors. The T cell repertoires of under 750 subjects were profiled by immunosequencing and related to cytomegalovirus serostatus. An early release that covered about 600 HLA-typed donors contained approximately 300 gigabases of sequencing data and tens of millions of unique TCR sequences. Across roughly 420 genotyped donors of the cohort, an average of about 240,000 unique TCR beta nucleotide sequences per donor were sequenced, and approximately 17% of those sequences were non-productive. A later analysis re-examined previously published TCR beta repertoires from 600 to 700 donors and added high-resolution HLA genotyping to investigate patterns of TCR occurrence. An earlier analysis of around 640 of the donors used high-throughput TCR beta sequencing to judge whether each TCR beta V gene segment behaved as functional or pseudogenic. Alongside the repertoire data, information on donor age, sex, ethnicity and CMV serostatus was compiled. High-throughput TCR immunosequencing, statistical association of individual TCRs with disease status, and machine learning were combined to predict cytomegalovirus infection status. All discovery cohort repertoires had been generated using a single sequencing platform. In addition to the first cohort of 666 subjects, a separate validation cohort of over 90 different subjects was used. The genetic ancestry cluster associated with self-reported Caucasian donors included over 80% of the roughly 400 genotyped donors. The study was designed to test whether signatures of past pathogen exposure could be identified by cataloging public T cell receptors. Typing coverage differed by locus: A, B, C, DRB1 and DQB1 were typed in about 620-630 donors, DQA1 in approximately 520, DPA1 in some 600, and DPB1 in 450 to 490. A later genetic analysis took genome-wide SNP genotypes for about 60% of the roughly 670 donors and used that subset as a discovery cohort. What the work shows at the level of the full study, not this receptor alone: In both the original and validation cohorts, the classifier was reported to diagnose cytomegalovirus status with high specificity and sensitivity. The study gave a list of about 160 TCR beta chains associated with cytomegalovirus. Presence/absence analyses assumed roughly uniform sequencing depth across donors, an assumption that may not hold. HLA typing was unavailable for some donors at each locus, so association tests used only the typed subset. A further reported finding was that TCR beta sequences accurately predicted the HLA-A and HLA-B alleles for most subjects in the first cohort. A later analysis found that TCR association rates varied across HLA loci, with DRB1 alleles showing the most associated TCRs and HLA-C alleles the fewest. When HLA alleles, especially DR and DQ, strongly co-occurred, attributing TCR associations to individual alleles was difficult. Some IMGT-functional V segments, including TRBV6-2 and TRBV6-3, could not be told apart with the 87-base-pair reads, so those segments were excluded. It was suggested by the authors that the approach could potentially be generalized to other disease states and immunological phenotypes. Compared with the roughly 670-donor mean, donors in an Asian-associated ancestry cluster had fewer N-insertions in productive TCRs, according to a later genetic analysis. According to a later analysis, parvovirus B19, influenza, CMV and Epstein-Barr virus appeared linked to several top co-occurrence clusters. Compared with equally common non-associated chains, HLA-associated TCR beta chains in a later analysis were more clonally expanded and had lower generation probabilities. Broadly in line with IMGT annotations, most TCR beta V segments showed up in productive rearrangements about 90% or about 30% of the time in an earlier analysis of 587 of the donors. The cohort was sequenced for TCR beta chains only, and without alpha or paired-chain data the features that could be detected were limited. In a later analysis, 15,000 to 20,000 TCR beta sequences were associated with specific HLA alleles at a false discovery rate of 0.05. Most TCR sequences were seen in very few donors, while some public TCRs were found in many individuals. Linkage disequilibrium might explain the correlated functional status among segregating V segments, but an unknown experimental factor could not be ruled out. Some 16 rarely observed V segments, including chromosome 9 orphons, were excluded from the earlier analysis of some 590 of the donors because counts were too low. In vitro tests confirmed that a few of the cytomegalovirus-associated TCR beta chains recognize cytomegalovirus antigens. A cluster of highly shared sequence variants was judged likely to be a technical artifact of the sequencing pipeline. An association between a missense DCLRE1C variant and V-gene and J-gene trimming of TCR beta chains was found in a later genetic analysis and replicated in an independent cohort. The only immune exposure information available for the cohort was CMV serostatus. Most CMV-associated TCR beta chains appeared to be HLA-restricted in a later analysis, and the HLA associations seemed to be driven largely by CMV exposure.

Reading from cysteine to phenylalanine, the CDR3 counts 17 amino acids. Only CDR3 DNA is held: 51 bases, read in frame from base 1. V is trimmed back by 4 bases and J by 3 bases, and the junction contains 10 bases that no gene match accounts for. In total, 600 or so healthy bone marrow donors made up the cohort. At the time of sampling, all cohort members were nominally healthy, though unrecorded immune exposures were likely present. The donor tested CMV seronegative and was one of the 352 seronegative cohort members. A peripheral blood sample was collected from each donor, and TCR beta sequencing was performed on peripheral blood mononuclear cells. Genomic DNA extraction from the blood cell samples was performed with the Qiagen DNeasy Blood Extraction Kit. The library was obtained by the immunoSEQ multiplex PCR assay. A mixture of 60 forward primers for TCR Vbeta segments and 13 reverse primers for TCR Jbeta segments was used in the multiplex PCR. The CDR3 region of rearranged TCR beta genes was amplified from genomic DNA by a multiplex PCR assay. The amplified TCR beta libraries were sequenced on the Illumina HiSeq System as 87-base-pair reads. Under the source paper's analysis protocol: In a later analysis, 70 million to 95 million unique TCR beta chains were counted across the 690 or so repertoires, and some 10 million of these chains were shared by at least two donors. A nearest-neighbor algorithm error-corrected the raw reads and collapsed the reads into unique sequences, merging closely related sequences to remove PCR and sequencing errors. To assign V, D and J gene segments, CDR3 sequences were aligned to IMGT reference sequences. For a sequence to be retained, a match of at least six nucleotides to both a V gene segment and a J gene segment was required. A rearrangement counted as productive if the CDR3 had no stop codons and remained in frame with V and J, and every other rearrangement counted as non-productive. Following IMGT convention, CDR3 was defined as the stretch from the second conserved V-encoded cysteine to the conserved J-encoded phenylalanine. In an earlier analysis of 500 to 650 of the donors, sequences lacking an unambiguous match to a single V gene segment were excluded. An earlier analysis of 550 to 650 of the donors classified V segments as functional when productive rearrangements were above 56.7% and as segregating when the standard deviation between donors was above 5%. A statistical classification framework was built for diagnosing cytomegalovirus status from the catalog of TCR beta chain sequences. V and J gene assignment, in a later analysis, came from comparing TCR nucleotide sequences with IMGT/GENE-DB human TR gene sequences. The TCRdist pipeline was used in a later analysis to assign CDR3 sequences and most-parsimonious VDJ recombination scenarios. In a later analysis, each TCR beta chain was defined by its CDR3 amino acid sequence together with its V-gene family, and reads without a unique V-gene family were excluded. To address suspected cross-contamination and a sequencing artifact, a later analysis removed under 600 highly shared, low-generation-probability nucleotide sequences. In a later analysis, a clonal expansion index for each public chain was calculated from normalized within-repertoire ranks of inferred template counts. A later analysis computed generation probabilities with a VDJ recombination model fitted to out-of-frame rearrangements, and checked the results against IGoR. In a later analysis, TCR-TCR, TCR-HLA and TCR-CMV co-occurrence was scored with hypergeometric tests, and a repertoire-size bias correction was applied to TCR pairs. To estimate false discovery rates, a later analysis permuted the HLA or CMV assignments 20 times. In a later analysis, co-occurring TCRs were grouped using DBSCAN, and TCRdist sequence similarity was added for clustering within HLA-allele-positive subsets. Repertoires with fewer than 30,000 or more than 120,000 public chains were left out of co-occurrence clustering, as were about 5 repertoires with anomalous nucleotide sharing. TCRdb's version of the immuneACCESS table is confined to in-frame rearrangements and falls short of the full clone set. An unresolved V gene accounts for under half of the shortfall where checked; the remainder is of unknown origin. V and J calls and clone size come straight from that table; D and trimming were deduced from the DNA. This sample holds under 150,000 clones; around three quarters were observed only once. Jointly, the top ten make up roughly 1.8% of the sample.

The sequence is built from TRBV23-1 and TRBJ2-2, with TRBD1 identical over 8 junction bases. TRBV23-1 is recorded as an ORF, its role being uncertain. The sequenced material came from PBMCs. This TCR came from a woman aged 50 to 60 in good health and CMV-seronegative. The CDR3 reads as follows: CASSPPVGQGDTGELFF. The sequence in DNA is TGCGCCAGCAGTCCACCGGTCGGACAGGGTGACACCGGGGAGCTGTTTTTT.